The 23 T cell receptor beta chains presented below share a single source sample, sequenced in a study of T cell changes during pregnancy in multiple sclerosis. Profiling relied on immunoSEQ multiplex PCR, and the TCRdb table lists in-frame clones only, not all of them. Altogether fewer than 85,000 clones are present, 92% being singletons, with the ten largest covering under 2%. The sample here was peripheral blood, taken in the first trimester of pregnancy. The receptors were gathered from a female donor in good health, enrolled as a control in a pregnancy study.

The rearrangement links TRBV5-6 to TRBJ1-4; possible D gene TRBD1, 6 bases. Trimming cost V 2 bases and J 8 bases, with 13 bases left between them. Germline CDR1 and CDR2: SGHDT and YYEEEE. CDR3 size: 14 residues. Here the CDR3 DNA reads TGTGCCAGCAGCTTCGGACAGCCGTCAGAAAAACTGTTTTTT. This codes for CASSFGQPSEKLFF. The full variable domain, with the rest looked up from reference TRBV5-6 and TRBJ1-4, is DAGVTQSPTHLIKTRGQQVTLRCSPKSGHDTVSWYQQALGQGPQFIFQYYEEEERQRGNFPDRFSGHQFPNYSSELNVNALLLGDSALYLCASSFGQPSEKLFFGSGTQLSVL.

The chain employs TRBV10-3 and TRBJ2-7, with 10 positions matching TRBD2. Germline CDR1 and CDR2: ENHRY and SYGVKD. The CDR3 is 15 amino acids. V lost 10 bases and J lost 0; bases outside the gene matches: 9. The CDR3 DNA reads TGTGCCAGCGGACTAGCGGAAACTCTCTCCTACGAGCAGTACTTC. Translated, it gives CASGLAETLSYEQYF.

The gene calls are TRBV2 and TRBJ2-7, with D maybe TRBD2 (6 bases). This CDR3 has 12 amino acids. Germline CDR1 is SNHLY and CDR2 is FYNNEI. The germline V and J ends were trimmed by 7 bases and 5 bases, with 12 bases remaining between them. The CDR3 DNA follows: TGTGCCAGCACCGGTTGGGGGGACGAGCAGTACTTC. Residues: CASTGWGDEQYF.

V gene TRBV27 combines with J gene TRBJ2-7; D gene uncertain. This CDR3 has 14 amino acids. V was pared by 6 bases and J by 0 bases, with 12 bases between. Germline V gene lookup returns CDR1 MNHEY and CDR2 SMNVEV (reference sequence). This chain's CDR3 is CASRDTTTSYEQYF. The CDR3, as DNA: TGTGCCAGCAGGGATACTACAACCTCCTACGAGCAGTACTTC.

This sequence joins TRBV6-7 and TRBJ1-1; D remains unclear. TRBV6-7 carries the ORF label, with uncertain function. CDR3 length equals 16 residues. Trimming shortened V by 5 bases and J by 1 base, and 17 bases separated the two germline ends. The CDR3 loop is CASSPHGGRSNTEAFF. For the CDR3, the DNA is TGTGCCAGCAGTCCCCACGGAGGACGGTCGAACACTGAAGCTTTCTTT.

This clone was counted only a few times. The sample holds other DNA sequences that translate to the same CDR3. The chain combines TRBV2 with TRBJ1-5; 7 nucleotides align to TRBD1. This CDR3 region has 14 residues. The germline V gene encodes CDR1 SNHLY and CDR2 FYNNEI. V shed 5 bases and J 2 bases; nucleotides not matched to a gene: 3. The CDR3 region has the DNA TGTGCCAGCAGTCGAGACAGGGGCAATCAGCCCCAGCATTTT. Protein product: CASSRDRGNQPQHF.

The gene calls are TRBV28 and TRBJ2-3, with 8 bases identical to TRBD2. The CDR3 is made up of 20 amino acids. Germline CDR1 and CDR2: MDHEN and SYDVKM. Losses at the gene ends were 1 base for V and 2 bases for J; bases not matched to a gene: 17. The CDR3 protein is CASSLFSLADLTFSTDTQYF. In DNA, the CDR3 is TGTGCCAGCAGTTTATTCTCACTAGCGGATCTTACCTTCTCCACAGATACGCAGTATTTT.

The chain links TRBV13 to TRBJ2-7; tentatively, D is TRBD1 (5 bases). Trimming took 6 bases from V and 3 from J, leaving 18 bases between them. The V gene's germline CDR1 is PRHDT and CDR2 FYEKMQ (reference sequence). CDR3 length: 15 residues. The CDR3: CASRRKGTTVYEQYF. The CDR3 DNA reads TGTGCCAGCAGGAGAAAGGGAACGACAGTCTACGAGCAGTACTTC.

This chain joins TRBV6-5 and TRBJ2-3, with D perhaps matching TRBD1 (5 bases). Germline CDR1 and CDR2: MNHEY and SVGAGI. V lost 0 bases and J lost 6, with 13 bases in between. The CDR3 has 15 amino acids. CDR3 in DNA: TGTGCCAGCAGTTACTCGGGGCTTGGTGTGGATACGCAGTATTTT. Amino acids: CASSYSGLGVDTQYF.

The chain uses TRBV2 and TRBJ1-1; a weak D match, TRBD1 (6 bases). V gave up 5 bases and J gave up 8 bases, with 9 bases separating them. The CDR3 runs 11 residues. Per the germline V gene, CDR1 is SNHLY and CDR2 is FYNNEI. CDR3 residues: CASSYRGEAFF. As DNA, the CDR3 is TGTGCCAGCAGTTATAGGGGGGAAGCTTTCTTT.

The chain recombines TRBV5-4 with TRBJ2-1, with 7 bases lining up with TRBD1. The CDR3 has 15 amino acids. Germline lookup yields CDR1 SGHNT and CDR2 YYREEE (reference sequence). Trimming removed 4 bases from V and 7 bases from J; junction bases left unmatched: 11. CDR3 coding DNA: TGTGCCAGCAGCACCGGACAGGCAACACAGAATGAGCAGTTCTTC. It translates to CASSTGQATQNEQFF.

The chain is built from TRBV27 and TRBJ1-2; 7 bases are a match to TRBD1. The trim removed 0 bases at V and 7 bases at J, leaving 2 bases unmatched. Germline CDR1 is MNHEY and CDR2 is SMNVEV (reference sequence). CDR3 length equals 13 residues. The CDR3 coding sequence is TGTGCCAGCAGTTTATCAGGGGGCCGTGGCTACACCTTC. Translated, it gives CASSLSGGRGYTF.

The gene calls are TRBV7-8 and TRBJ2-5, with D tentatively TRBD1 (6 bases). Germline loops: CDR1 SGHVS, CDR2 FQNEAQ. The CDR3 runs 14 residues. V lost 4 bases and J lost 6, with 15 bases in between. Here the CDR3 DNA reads TGTGCCAGCAGCTCTAAACAGGGATCGCAGACCCAGTACTTC. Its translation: CASSSKQGSQTQYF.

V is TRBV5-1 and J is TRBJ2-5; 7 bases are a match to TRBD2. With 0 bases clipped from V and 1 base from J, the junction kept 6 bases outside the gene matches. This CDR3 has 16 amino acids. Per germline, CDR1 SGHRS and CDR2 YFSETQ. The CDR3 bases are TGCGCCAGCAGCTTGGCCTCCGGGACTATCCAAGAGACCCAGTACTTC. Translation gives CASSLASGTIQETQYF.

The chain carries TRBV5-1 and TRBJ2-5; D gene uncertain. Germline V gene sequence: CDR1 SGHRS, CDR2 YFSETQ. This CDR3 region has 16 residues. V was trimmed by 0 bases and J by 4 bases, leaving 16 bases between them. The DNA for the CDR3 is TGCGCCAGCAGCTTGGGAGGTACCTTGGAAGGAGAGACCCAGTACTTC. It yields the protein CASSLGGTLEGETQYF.

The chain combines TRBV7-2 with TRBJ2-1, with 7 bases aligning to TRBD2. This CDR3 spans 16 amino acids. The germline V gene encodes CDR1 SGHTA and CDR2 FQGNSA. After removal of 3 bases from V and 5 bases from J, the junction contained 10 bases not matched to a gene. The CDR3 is CASSLYYSGTNNEQFF. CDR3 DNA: TGTGCCAGCAGCTTGTACTATTCCGGGACTAACAATGAGCAGTTCTTC. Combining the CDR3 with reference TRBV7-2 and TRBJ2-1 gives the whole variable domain GAGVSQSPSNKVTEKGKDVELRCDPISGHTALYWYRQSLGQGLEFLIYFQGNSAPDKSGLPSDRFSAERTGGSVSTLTIQRTQQEDSAVYLCASSLYYSGTNNEQFFGPGTRLTVL.

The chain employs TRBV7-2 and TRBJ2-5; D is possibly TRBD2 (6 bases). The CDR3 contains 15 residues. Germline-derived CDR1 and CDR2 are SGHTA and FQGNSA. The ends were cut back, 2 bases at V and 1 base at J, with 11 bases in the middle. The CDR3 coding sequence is TGTGCCAGCAGCTTAAGCGGGCTCGGCCAAGAGACCCAGTACTTC. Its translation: CASSLSGLGQETQYF.

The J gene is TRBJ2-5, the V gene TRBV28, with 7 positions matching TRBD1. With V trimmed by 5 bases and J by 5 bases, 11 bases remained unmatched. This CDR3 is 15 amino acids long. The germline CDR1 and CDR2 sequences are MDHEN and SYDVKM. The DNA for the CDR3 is TGTGCCAGCAGTAACGGGGCAGGGGGAAGGGAGACCCAGTACTTC. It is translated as CASSNGAGGRETQYF.

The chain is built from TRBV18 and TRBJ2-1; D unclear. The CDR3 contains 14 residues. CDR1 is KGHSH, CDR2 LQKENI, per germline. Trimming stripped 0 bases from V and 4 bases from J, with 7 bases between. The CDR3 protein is CASSPPVRYNEQFF. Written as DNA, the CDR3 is TGTGCCAGCTCACCACCCGTGCGATACAATGAGCAGTTCTTC.

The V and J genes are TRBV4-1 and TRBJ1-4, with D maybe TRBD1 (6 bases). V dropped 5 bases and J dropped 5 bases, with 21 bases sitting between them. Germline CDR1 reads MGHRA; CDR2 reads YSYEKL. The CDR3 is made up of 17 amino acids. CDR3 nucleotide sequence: TGCGCCAGCAGCGTGGCCCCCCGGACAGACTTAAATGAAAAACTGTTTTTT. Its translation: CASSVAPRTDLNEKLFF.

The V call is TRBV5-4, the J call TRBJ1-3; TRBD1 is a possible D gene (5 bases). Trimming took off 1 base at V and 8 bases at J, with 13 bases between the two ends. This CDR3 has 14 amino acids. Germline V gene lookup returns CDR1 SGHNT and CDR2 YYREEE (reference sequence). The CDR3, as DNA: TGTGCCAGCAGCTTGTTAGGGGCAAGGGACACCATATATTTT. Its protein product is CASSLLGARDTIYF.

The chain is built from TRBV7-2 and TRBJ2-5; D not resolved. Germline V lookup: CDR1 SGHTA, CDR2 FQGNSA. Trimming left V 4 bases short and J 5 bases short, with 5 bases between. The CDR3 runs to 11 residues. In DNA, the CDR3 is TGTGCCAGCAGCTCCCGGGAGACCCAGTACTTC. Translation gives CASSSRETQYF.

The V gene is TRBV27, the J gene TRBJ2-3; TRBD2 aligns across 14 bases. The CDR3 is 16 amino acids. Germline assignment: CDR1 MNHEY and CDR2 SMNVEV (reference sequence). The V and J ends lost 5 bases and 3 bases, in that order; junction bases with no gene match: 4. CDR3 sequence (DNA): TGTGCCAGCAGTCAAGGGACTAGCGGGAGTACAGATACGCAGTATTTT. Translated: CASSQGTSGSTDTQYF.